This entry lists 5 T cell receptor beta chains sequenced from one sample in a study of somatic mutations in cytotoxic T cells in rheumatoid arthritis. Method: immunoSEQ multiplex PCR; TCRdb's copy keeps in-frame clones and lacks some. The sample lists around 20,000 clones, more than 80% occurring once. The specimen sequenced was CD8+ T cells sorted from blood. The source is an adult with rheumatoid arthritis.

About this clone itself: At one end the junction does not follow the germline gene, possibly because of a read error. The rearrangement joins TRBV7-7 to TRBJ2-1; D possibly corresponds to TRBD2 (6 bases). This CDR3 spans 15 amino acids. Germline loops: CDR1 SSHAT, CDR2 FNYEAQ (reference sequence). The CDR3 bases are TGTGCTAGCAGCGAACTGGGGGGAGTCTACAATGAGCAGTTCTTC. It encodes CASSELGGVYNEQFF.

The genes are TRBV5-1 and TRBJ2-7, with D perhaps TRBD1 (8 bases). Germline V gene data show CDR1 as SGHRS and CDR2 as YFSETQ. The length of the CDR3 is 15 residues. Trimming left V 5 bases short and J 4 bases short, with 19 bases between. The CDR3 sequence is CASSPITGGAYEQYF. The DNA of the CDR3 is TGCGCCAGCAGTCCTATTACAGGGGGGGCGTACGAGCAGTACTTC.

DNA of the CDR3: TGTGCCAGCAGCTTATCGGCTAGCATGGGAGAGACCCAGTACTTC. It codes for CASSLSASMGETQYF. The rearrangement uses TRBV11-2 and TRBJ2-5; maybe TRBD2 (5 bases). Germline-derived CDR1 and CDR2 are SGHAT and FQNNGV. This CDR3 contains 15 residues. With 2 bases removed from V and 4 bases from J, the gap between germline ends came to 14 bases.

This clone was picked up a small number of times. This chain links TRBV9 with TRBJ1-5; D gene ambiguous. Germline V gene lookup returns CDR1 SGDLS and CDR2 YYNGEE. The CDR3 is 13 amino acids. Trimming took off 3 bases at V and 6 bases at J, with 10 bases between the two ends. CDR3 sequence: CASSAAGSQPQHF. CDR3 sequence (DNA): TGTGCCAGCAGCGCGGCCGGGAGTCAGCCCCAGCATTTT.

The chain links TRBV15 to TRBJ2-7, with D possibly being TRBD1 (5 bases). This CDR3 comprises 14 residues. In germline, CDR1 is LNHNV, CDR2 YYDKDF (reference sequence). V was clipped by 0 bases and J by 7 bases, with 13 bases between them. This CDR3 is CATSRDQGKWEQYF. The DNA for the CDR3 is TGTGCCACCAGCAGAGATCAGGGCAAGTGGGAGCAGTACTTC. Full variable domain (remainder filled in from reference TRBV15 and TRBJ2-7): DAMVIQNPRYQVTQFGKPVTLSCSQTLNHNVMYWYQQKSSQAPKLLFHYYDKDFNNEADTPDNFQSRRPNTSFCFLDIRSPGLGDTAMYLCATSRDQGKWEQYFGPGTRLTVT.